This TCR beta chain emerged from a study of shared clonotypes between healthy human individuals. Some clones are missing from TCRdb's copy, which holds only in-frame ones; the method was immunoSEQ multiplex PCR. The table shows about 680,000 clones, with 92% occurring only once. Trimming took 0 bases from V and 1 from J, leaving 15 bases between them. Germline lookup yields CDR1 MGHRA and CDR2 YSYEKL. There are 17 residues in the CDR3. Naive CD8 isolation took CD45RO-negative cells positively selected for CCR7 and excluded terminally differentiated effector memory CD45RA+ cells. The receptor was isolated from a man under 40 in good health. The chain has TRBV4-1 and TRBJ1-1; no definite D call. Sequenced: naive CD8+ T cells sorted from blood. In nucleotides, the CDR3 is TGCGCCAGCAGCCAAGAAAGGGCAGGCGGGCGGAACACTGAAGCTTTCTTT. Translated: CASSQERAGGRNTEAFF.